The 9 T cell receptor beta chains in this list originate from one sample, sequenced in a study of T cell responses to AZD1222 COVID-19 vaccine. The data were produced by immunoSEQ multiplex PCR, yet TCRdb's version contains in-frame clones alone and is incomplete. The sample includes about 150,000 clones, around 85% of them seen just once. The starting material was peripheral blood, obtained after recovery from COVID-19. All receptors come from an adult who had recovered from COVID-19.

V gene TRBV5-1 combines with J gene TRBJ1-1, with TRBD1 matching over 10 bases. The junction had 5 bases not matched to a gene; V was cut back by 2 bases and J by 7 bases. This CDR3 is 14 amino acids long. Germline CDR1 reads SGHRS; CDR2 reads YFSETQ. This CDR3 is CASSLLGQGLEAFF. The CDR3 region has the DNA TGCGCCAGCAGCTTATTGGGACAGGGGCTTGAAGCTTTCTTT.

In its sample, this clone was seen a few times. The chain couples TRBV6-5 to TRBJ1-1, with D perhaps TRBD1 (5 bases). The V end was cut by 6 bases, the J end by 4 bases, with 15 bases between. CDR3 length: 14 residues. The germline V gene has CDR1 MNHEY and CDR2 SVGAGI. CDR3 sequence (DNA): TGTGCCAGCAGGGCCACAGGCCCGAGCACTGAAGCTTTCTTT. Translating it yields CASRATGPSTEAFF.

The chain uses TRBV29-1 and TRBJ2-7, with D unclear. Trimming took 7 bases from V and 3 from J, leaving 19 bases between them. CDR1 is SQVTM and CDR2 is ANQGSEA in the germline V gene. This CDR3 is 14 amino acids long. This chain's CDR3 is CSAGIMTGDYEQYF. The CDR3 DNA sequence: TGCAGCGCTGGCATAATGACTGGAGACTACGAGCAGTACTTC.

The sample holds one count of this clone. The J gene is TRBJ2-1, the V gene TRBV11-2, with 11 bases matching TRBD2. Trimming took 5 bases from V and 8 from J; bases not matched to a gene: 5. The CDR3 contains 14 residues. Germline CDR1 reads SGHAT; CDR2 reads FQNNGV. CDR3 protein: CASSTSGRGYEQFF. The CDR3 DNA reads TGTGCCAGCAGCACTAGCGGGAGAGGGTATGAGCAGTTCTTC.

The chain couples TRBV27 to TRBJ2-7, with TRBD2 matching 8 bases. Unmatched junction bases numbered 6, after V lost 6 bases and J lost 2 bases. The CDR3 consists of 14 residues. From germline, CDR1 is MNHEY and CDR2 SMNVEV (reference sequence). CDR3 in DNA: TGTGCCAGCAGCCAACGGCGGGGGGCCTACGAGCAGTACTTC. It encodes CASSQRRGAYEQYF.

This clone was found a few times. The gene calls are TRBV28 and TRBJ2-5; 10 bases map to TRBD2. With 5 bases clipped from V and 2 bases from J, the junction kept 5 bases outside the gene matches. Per germline, CDR1 MDHEN and CDR2 SYDVKM. The CDR3 is made up of 15 amino acids. The CDR3 sequence: CASSTSGDIQETQYF. The CDR3 DNA follows: TGTGCCAGCAGTACTAGCGGGGACATACAAGAGACCCAGTACTTC.

The V call is TRBV29-1, the J call TRBJ1-1; no definite D call. V lost 7 bases to trimming and J lost 4 bases, with 13 bases between them. This CDR3 contains 12 residues. CDR1 and CDR2 (germline): SQVTM, ANQGSEA. CDR3 residues: CSGRTGGTEAFF. The CDR3 DNA reads as TGCAGCGGGCGGACTGGTGGCACTGAAGCTTTCTTT.

V is TRBV5-1 and J is TRBJ2-5, with no clear D. CDR3 length equals 13 residues. Trimming stripped 1 base from V and 2 bases from J, with 6 bases between. Germline V lookup: CDR1 SGHRS, CDR2 YFSETQ. CDR3 DNA sequence: TGCGCCAGCAGCTTGATTCAGCAAGAGACCCAGTACTTC. This sequence encodes CASSLIQQETQYF.

This CDR3 reads CASSIRGTSGNTIYF. The CDR3 nucleotides are TGTGCCAGTAGTATCAGGGGGACCTCTGGAAACACCATATATTTT. The rearrangement joins TRBV19 to TRBJ1-3; TRBD1 aligns across 7 bases. Trimming cost V 3 bases and J 0 bases; bases outside gene matches: 2. Germline lookup yields CDR1 LNHDA and CDR2 SQIVND (reference sequence). The CDR3 length is 15 residues.